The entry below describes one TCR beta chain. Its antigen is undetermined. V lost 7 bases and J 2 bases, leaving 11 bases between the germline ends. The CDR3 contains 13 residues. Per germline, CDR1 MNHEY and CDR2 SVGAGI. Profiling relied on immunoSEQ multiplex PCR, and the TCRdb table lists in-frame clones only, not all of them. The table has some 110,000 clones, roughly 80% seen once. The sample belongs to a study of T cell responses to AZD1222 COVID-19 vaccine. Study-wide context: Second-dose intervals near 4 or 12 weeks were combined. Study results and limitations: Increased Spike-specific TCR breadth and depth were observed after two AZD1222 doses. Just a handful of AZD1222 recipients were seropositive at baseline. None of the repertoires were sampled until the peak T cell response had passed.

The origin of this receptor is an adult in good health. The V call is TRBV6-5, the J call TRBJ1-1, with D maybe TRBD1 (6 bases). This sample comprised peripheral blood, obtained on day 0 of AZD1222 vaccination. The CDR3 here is CASTRDTNTEAFF. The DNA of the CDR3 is TGTGCCAGCACCCGGGACACTAACACTGAAGCTTTCTTT.